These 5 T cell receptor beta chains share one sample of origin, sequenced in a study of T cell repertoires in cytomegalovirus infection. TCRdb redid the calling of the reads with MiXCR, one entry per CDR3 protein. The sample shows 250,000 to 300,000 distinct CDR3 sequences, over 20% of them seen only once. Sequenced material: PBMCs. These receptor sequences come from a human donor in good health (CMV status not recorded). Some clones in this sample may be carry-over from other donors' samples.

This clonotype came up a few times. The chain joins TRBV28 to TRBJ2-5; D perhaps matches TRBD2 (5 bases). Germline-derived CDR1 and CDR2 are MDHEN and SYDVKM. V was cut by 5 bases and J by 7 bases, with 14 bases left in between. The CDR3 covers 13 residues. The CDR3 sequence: CASSITYGVTQYF. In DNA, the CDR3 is TGTGCCAGCAGTATAACCTACGGGGTGACCCAGTACTTC.

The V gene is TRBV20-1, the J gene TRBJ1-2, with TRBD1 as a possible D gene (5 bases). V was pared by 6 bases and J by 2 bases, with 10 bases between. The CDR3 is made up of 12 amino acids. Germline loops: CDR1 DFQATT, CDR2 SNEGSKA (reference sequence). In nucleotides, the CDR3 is TGCAGTGCCCGAAAGGGGAACTATGGCTACACCTTC. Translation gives CSARKGNYGYTF.

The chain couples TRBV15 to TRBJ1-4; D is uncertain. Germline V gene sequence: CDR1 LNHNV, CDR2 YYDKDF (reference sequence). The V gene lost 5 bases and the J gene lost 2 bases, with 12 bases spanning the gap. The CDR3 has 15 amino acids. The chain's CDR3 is CATSGDYVTNEKLFF. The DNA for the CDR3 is TGTGCCACCAGCGGCGACTATGTCACTAATGAAAAACTGTTTTTT.

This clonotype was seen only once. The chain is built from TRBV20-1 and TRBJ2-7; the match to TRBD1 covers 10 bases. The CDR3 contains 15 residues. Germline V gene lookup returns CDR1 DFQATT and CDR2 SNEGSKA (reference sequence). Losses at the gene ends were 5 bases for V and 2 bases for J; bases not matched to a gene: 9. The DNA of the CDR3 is TGCAGTGCTTACACGGGACAGGGGACCCCCTACGAGCAGTACTTC. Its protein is CSAYTGQGTPYEQYF.

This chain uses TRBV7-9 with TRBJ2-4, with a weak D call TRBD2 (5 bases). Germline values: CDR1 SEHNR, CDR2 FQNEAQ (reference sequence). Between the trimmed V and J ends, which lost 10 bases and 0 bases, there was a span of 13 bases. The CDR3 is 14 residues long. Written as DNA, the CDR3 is TGTGCCACCGATGGAGGACTAGCCAAAAACATTCAGTACTTC. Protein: CATDGGLAKNIQYF.